This TCR beta chain stems from a study of blood T cells in healthy people across ages. This clonotype was detected only a few times. Its antigen is unknown. Study results and caveats: Roughly linear age-related decline in beta diversity appeared, significant by age about 40.

The authors ran a second PCR of roughly 7 to 11 cycles using a sample-barcoded 5' primer and a J-beta primer mix. TCRdb analysed the 5' RACE reads with MiXCR anew, one entry per CDR3 protein. The data hold fewer than 2,000,000 distinct CDR3 sequences, with about 31% observed a single time. CDR3 length: 14 residues. Trimming stripped 4 bases from V and 3 bases from J, with 12 bases between. CDR1 SGHVS and CDR2 FQNEAQ come from the germline V gene. The sample comprised blood. The genes are TRBV7-8 and TRBJ1-2; D is unresolved. This sequence originates from a woman aged 30 to 39 in good health. In nucleotides, the CDR3 is TGTGCCAGCAGCTATGCGGGCGGAGACTATGGCTACACCTTC. It is translated as CASSYAGGDYGYTF. The full variable domain, its missing parts supplied by reference TRBV7-8 and TRBJ1-2, is GAGVSQSPRYKVAKRGQDVALRCDPISGHVSLFWYQQALGQGPEFLTYFQNEAQLDKSGLPSDRFFAERPEGSVSTLKIQRTQQEDSAVYLCASSYAGGDYGYTFGSGTRLTVV.